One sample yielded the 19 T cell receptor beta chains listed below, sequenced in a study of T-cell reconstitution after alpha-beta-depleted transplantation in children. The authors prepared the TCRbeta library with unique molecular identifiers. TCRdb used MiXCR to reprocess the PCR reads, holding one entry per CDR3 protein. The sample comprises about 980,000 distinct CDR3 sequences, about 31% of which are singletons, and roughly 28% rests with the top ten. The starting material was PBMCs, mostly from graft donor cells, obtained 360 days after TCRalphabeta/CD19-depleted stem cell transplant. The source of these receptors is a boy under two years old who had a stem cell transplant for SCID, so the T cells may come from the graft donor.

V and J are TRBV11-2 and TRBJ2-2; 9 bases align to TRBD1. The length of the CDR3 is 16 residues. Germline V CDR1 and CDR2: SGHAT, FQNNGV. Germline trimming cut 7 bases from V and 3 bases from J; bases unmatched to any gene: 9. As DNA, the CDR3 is TGTGCCAGCATCCAACAGGGGGCAAAGGACACCGGGGAGCTGTTTTTT. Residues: CASIQQGAKDTGELFF.

Here the CDR3 DNA reads TGTGCCAGCAGCCAAGACAGGGGATGGTGGCAGTTCTTC. Translation: CASSQDRGWWQFF. This chain links TRBV3-1 with TRBJ2-1; D perhaps matches TRBD1 (6 bases). Trimming removed 0 bases at V and 12 bases at J, with 12 bases between. The CDR3 covers 13 residues. The V gene's germline CDR1 is LGHDT and CDR2 YNNKEL (reference sequence).

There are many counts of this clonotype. CDR3 DNA: TGTGCCAGCAGCTCAGGACAGGCTGGGGCCAACGTCCTGACTTTC. Its protein product is CASSSGQAGANVLTF. The chain joins TRBV11-3 to TRBJ2-6; 7 bases are a match to TRBD1. The V gene's germline CDR1 is SGHNT and CDR2 YENEEA. J gave up 2 bases and V 4 bases, and 2 bases lay outside the gene matches. The CDR3 is made up of 15 amino acids.

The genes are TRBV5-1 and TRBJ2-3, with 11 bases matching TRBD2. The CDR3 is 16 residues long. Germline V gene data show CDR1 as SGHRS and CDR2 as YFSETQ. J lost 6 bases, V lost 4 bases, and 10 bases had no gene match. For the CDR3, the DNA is TGCGCCAGCAGCGGGCTAGCGGGGGGTCCCACCGATACGCAGTATTTT. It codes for CASSGLAGGPTDTQYF. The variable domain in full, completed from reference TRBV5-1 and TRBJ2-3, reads KAGVTQTPRYLIKTRGQQVTLSCSPISGHRSVSWYQQTPGQGLQFLFEYFSETQRNKGNFPGRFSGRQFSNSRSEMNVSTLELGDSALYLCASSGLAGGPTDTQYFGPGTRLTVL.

Here the CDR3 reads CSVEDRGEQYF. The CDR3 region has the DNA TGCAGCGTTGAAGACCGAGGCGAGCAGTACTTC. The chain uses TRBV29-1 and TRBJ2-7; D remains ambiguous. This CDR3 region has 11 residues. The V gene lost 0 bases and the J gene lost 6 bases, with 6 bases spanning the gap. CDR1 SQVTM and CDR2 ANQGSEA come from the germline V gene.

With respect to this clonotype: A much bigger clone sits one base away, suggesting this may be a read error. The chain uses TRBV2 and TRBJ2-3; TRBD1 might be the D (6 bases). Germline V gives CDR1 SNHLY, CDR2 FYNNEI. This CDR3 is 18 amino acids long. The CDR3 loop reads CASSLVVGTLSNTYTQYF. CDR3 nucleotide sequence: TGTGCCAGCTCTTTGGTTGTGGGGACACTCTCTAACACATATACGCAGTATTTT.

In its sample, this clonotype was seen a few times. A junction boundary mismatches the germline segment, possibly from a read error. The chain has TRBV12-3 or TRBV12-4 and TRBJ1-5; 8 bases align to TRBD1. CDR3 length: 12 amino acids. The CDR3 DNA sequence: TGTGCCAGCAGAGAAGACGGGGACAGGCTGCGTTTT. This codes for CASREDGDRLRF.

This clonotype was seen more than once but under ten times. Here the CDR3 DNA reads TGTGCCAGCTCACCCCCGGGACAGACGGGTTCACCCCTCCACTTT. It translates to CASSPPGQTGSPLHF. This chain uses TRBV18 with TRBJ1-6, with TRBD1 matching 7 bases. Germline-derived CDR1 and CDR2 are KGHSH and LQKENI. Trimming took 3 bases from V and 9 from J; bases not matched to a gene: 8. There are 15 residues in the CDR3.

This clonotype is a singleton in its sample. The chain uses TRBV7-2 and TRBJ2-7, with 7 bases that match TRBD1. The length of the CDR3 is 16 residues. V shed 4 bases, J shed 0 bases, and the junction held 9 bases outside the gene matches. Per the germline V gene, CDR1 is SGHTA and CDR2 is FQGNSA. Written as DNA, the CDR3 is TGTGCCAGCAGCTCAGTCGGACAGGCGAGCTCCTACGAGCAGTACTTC. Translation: CASSSVGQASSYEQYF.

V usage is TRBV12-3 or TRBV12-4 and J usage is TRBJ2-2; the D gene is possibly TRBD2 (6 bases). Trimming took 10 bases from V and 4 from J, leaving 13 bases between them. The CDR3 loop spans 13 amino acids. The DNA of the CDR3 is TGTGCCAACCGGGGGACCGGCACCGGGGAGCTGTTTTTT. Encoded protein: CANRGTGTGELFF.

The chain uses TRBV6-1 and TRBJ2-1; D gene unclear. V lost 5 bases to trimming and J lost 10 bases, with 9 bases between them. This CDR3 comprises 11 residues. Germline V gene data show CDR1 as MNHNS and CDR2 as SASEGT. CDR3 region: CASSTDIEQFF. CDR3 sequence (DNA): TGTGCCAGCAGTACCGACATCGAGCAGTTCTTC.

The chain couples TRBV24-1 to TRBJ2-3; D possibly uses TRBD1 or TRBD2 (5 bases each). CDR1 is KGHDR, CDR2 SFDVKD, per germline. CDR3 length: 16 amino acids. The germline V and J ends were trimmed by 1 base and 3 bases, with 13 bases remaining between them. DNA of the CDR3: TGTGCCACCAGTGATTTTTTGGGGGTTGGGACAGATACGCAGTATTTT. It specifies CATSDFLGVGTDTQYF.

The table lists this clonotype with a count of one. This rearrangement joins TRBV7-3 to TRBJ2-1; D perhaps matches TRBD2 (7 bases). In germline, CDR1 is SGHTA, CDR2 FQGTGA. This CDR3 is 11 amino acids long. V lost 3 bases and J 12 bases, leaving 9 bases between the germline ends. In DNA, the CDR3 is TGTGCCAGCAGCTTCGGGGGGCGGCAGTTCTTC. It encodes CASSFGGRQFF.

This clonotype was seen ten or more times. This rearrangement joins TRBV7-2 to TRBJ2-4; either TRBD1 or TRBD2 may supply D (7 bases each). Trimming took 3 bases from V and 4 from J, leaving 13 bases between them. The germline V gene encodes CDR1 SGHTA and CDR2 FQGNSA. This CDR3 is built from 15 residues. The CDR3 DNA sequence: TGTGCCAGCAGCTTTGGGGGGGACAGAAAAAACATTCAGTACTTC. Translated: CASSFGGDRKNIQYF.

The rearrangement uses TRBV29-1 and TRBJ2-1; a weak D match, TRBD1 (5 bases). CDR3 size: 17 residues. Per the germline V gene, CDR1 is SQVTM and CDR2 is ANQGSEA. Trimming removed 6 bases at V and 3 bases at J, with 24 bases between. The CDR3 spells CSVDGDPQGSNYNEQFF. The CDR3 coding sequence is TGCAGCGTGGACGGAGACCCTCAGGGATCCAACTACAATGAGCAGTTCTTC.

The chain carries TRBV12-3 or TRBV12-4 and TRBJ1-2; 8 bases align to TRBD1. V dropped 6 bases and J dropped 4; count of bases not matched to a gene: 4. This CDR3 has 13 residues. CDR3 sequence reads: CASSGTGPYGYTF. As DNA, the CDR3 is TGTGCCAGCAGCGGGACAGGTCCCTATGGCTACACCTTC.

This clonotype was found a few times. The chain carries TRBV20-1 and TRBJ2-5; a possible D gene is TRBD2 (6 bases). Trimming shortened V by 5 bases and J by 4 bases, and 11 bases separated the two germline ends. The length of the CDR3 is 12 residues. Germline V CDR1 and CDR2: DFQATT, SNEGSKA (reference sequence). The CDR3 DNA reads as TGCAGTGCTTCCGGGGAGGCAGAGACCCAGTACTTC. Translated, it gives CSASGEAETQYF.

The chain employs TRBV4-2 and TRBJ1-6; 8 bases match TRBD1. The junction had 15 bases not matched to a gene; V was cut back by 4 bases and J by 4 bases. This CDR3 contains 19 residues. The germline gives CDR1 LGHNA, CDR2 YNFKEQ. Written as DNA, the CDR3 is TGTGCCAGCAGCCGTGGACAGGGAGGCGGTGCGGGGTATAATTCACCCCTCCACTTT. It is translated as CASSRGQGGGAGYNSPLHF.

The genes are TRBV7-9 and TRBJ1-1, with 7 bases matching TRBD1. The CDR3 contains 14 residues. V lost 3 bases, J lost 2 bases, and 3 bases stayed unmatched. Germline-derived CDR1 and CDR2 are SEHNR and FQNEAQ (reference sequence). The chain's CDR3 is CASSFTGANTEAFF. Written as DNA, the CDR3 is TGTGCCAGCAGCTTTACAGGGGCTAACACTGAAGCTTTCTTT.